Only a few counts were recorded for the clone carrying this T cell receptor beta chain. The target antigen is unknown. The source of the sample is a study of T-cell memory formation after mild COVID-19. 5'RACE primed at constant segments yielded TCR alpha and TCR beta cDNA libraries bearing sample barcodes and UMIs. TCRdb passed the 5' RACE reads through MiXCR, listing each CDR3 protein once. The sample lists roughly 610,000 distinct CDR3 sequences; roughly 17% were seen once. General study findings and limits: Mostly located in CM and EM were contracting CD4+ clones, with contracting CD8+ clones located in EMRA. The authors did not confirm SARS-CoV-2 specificity of second-wave clones peaking day 37. Pre-infection memory contained some responding clones, which suggested that cross-reactive memory had joined.

The CDR3 extends over 16 amino acids. Germline CDR1 is LGHNA and CDR2 is YNFKEQ. The V gene lost 0 bases and the J gene lost 3 bases, with 12 bases spanning the gap. This TCR was sampled from an adult woman who had mild COVID-19 (a few samples of this study predate the infection). Cell type and time point are not known. V is TRBV4-2 and J is TRBJ2-4; TRBD2 might be the D (5 bases). Sequenced sample: PBMCs or a T cell subset sorted from them (not recorded which). CDR3 in DNA: TGTGCCAGCAGCCAAGATTTGACCGGGAACAAAAACATTCAGTACTTC. This translates into CASSQDLTGNKNIQYF.